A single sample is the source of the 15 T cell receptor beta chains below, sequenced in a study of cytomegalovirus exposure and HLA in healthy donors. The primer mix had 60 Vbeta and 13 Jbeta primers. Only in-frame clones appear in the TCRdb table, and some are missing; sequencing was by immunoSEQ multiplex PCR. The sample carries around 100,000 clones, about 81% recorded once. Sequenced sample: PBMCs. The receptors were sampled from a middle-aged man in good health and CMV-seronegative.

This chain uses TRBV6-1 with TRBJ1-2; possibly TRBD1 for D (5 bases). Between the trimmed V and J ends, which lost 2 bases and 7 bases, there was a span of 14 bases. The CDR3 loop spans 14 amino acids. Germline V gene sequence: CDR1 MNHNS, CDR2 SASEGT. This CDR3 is CASSETPGVGGYTF. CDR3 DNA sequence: TGTGCCAGCAGTGAAACCCCGGGGGTAGGTGGCTACACCTTC.

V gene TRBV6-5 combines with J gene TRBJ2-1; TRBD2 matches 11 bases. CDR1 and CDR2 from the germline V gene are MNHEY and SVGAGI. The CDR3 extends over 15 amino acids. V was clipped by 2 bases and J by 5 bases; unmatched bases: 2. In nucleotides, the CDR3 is TGTGCCAGCAGTTACCTTAGCGGGGGGGACAATGAGCAGTTCTTC. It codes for CASSYLSGGDNEQFF.

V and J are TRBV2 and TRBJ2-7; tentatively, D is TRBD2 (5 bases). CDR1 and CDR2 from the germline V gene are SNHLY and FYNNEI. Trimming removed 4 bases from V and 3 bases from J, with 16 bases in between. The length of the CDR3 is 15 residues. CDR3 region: CASSAISGVDYEQYF. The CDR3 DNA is TGTGCCAGCAGTGCCATTTCCGGGGTGGACTACGAGCAGTACTTC.

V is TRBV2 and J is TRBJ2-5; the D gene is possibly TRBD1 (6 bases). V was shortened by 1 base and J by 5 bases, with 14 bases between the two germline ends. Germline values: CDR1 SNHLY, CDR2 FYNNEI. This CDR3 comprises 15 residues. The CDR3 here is CASSEVRGLGETQYF. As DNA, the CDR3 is TGTGCCAGCAGTGAAGTCAGGGGTTTAGGGGAGACCCAGTACTTC.

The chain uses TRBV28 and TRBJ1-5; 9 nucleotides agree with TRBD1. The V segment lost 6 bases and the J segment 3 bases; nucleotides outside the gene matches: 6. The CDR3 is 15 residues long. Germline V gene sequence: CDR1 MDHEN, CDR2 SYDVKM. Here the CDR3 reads CASRAPQGANQPQHF. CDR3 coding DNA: TGTGCCAGCAGGGCCCCACAGGGGGCCAATCAGCCCCAGCATTTT. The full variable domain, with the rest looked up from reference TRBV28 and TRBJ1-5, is DVKVTQSSRYLVKRTGEKVFLECVQDMDHENMFWYRQDPGLGLRLIYFSYDVKMKEKGDIPEGYSVSREKKERFSLILESASTNQTSMYLCASRAPQGANQPQHFGDGTRLSIL.

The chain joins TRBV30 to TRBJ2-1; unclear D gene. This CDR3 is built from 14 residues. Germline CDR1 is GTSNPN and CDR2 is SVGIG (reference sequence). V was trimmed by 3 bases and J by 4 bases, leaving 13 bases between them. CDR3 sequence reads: CAWRSQVFYNEQFF. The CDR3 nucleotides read TGTGCCTGGAGGTCCCAGGTATTTTACAATGAGCAGTTCTTC.

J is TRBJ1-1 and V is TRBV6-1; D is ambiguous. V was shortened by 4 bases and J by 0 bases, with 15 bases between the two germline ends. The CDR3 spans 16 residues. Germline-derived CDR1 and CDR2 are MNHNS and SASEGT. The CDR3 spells CASSGGGLLVNTEAFF. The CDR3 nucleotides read TGTGCCAGCAGTGGGGGAGGGCTGCTGGTGAACACTGAAGCTTTCTTT.

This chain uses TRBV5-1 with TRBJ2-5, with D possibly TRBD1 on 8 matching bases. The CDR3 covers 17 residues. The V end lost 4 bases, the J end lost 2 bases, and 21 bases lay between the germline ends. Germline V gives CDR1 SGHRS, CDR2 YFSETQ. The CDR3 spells CASSLPGGTGDQETQYF. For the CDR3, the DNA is TGCGCCAGCAGCCTTCCCGGGGGGACAGGCGATCAAGAGACCCAGTACTTC.

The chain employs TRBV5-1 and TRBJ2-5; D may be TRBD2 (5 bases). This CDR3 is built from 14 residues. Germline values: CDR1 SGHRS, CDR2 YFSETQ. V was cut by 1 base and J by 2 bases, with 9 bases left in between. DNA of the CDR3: TGCGCCAGCAGCTTGAAGACTACGCAAGAGACCCAGTACTTC. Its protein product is CASSLKTTQETQYF.

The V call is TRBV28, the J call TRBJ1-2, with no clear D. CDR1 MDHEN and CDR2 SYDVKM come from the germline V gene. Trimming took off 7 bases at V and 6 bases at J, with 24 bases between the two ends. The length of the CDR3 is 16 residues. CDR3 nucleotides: TGTGCCAGCACCCCCCGTAACGCTTTAACGGGTGATGGCTACACCTTC. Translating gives CASTPRNALTGDGYTF.

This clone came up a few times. This CDR3 is CASSLTDRWRYNEQFF. As DNA, the CDR3 is TGTGCCAGCAGCTTAACGGACAGGTGGCGCTACAATGAGCAGTTCTTC. The V call is TRBV7-2, the J call TRBJ2-1; TRBD1 matches at 7 bases. Germline lookup yields CDR1 SGHTA and CDR2 FQGNSA. Trimming took 2 bases from V and 3 from J; bases not matched to a gene: 7. CDR3 size: 16 residues.

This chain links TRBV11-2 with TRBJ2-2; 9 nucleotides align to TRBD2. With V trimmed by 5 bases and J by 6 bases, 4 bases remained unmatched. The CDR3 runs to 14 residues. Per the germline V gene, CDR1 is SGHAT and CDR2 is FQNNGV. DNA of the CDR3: TGTGCCAGCAGCCCGGGACTAGCCGCCGGGGAGCTGTTTTTT. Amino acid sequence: CASSPGLAAGELFF.

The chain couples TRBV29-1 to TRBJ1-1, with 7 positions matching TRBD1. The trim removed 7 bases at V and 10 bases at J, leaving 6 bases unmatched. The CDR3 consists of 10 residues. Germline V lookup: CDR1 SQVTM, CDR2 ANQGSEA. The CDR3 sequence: CSARQGPAFF. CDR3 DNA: TGCAGCGCCCGACAGGGTCCAGCTTTCTTT.

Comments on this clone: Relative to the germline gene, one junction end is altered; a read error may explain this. The CDR3 nucleotides are TGTTCCAGCAGCTTAGATTTGGGACAGGGGGCGAACACTGAAGCTTTCTTT. It codes for CSSSLDLGQGANTEAFF. This rearrangement joins TRBV7-9 to TRBJ1-1; 12 bases align to TRBD1. The V gene's germline CDR1 is SEHNR and CDR2 FQNEAQ (reference sequence). The CDR3 is 17 residues long.

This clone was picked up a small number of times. The CDR3, as DNA: TGTGCCAGCAGCCTCACAGGACAGGGAAACACTGAAGCTTTCTTT. This sequence encodes CASSLTGQGNTEAFF. This sequence joins TRBV7-8 and TRBJ1-1; 8 positions match TRBD1. The V and J ends lost 5 bases and 2 bases, in that order; junction bases with no gene match: 7. The CDR3 is made up of 15 amino acids. Germline V gene sequence: CDR1 SGHVS, CDR2 FQNEAQ.